These 25 T cell receptor beta chains were all obtained from the same sample, sequenced in a study of CD8+ T cells in alopecia areata. Once RNA had been extracted, it was reverse transcribed into cDNA to act as the sequencing template. Sequencing was performed with immunoSEQ multiplex PCR; in TCRdb, only in-frame clones are kept and a portion is missing. Of fewer than 200,000 clones listed, 67% are singletons. Sequenced material: CD8+ T cells sorted from blood, taken at week 0. These receptors were taken from a human donor with alopecia areata.

The chain couples TRBV30 to TRBJ2-1, with D possibly being TRBD1 (5 bases). Germline CDR1 is GTSNPN and CDR2 is SVGIG (reference sequence). The CDR3 has 11 amino acids. Trimming left V 2 bases short and J 9 bases short, with 8 bases between. Here the CDR3 DNA reads TGTGCCTGGAGTACAGGTGTTGAGCAGTTCTTC. Protein product: CAWSTGVEQFF.

The chain has TRBV4-1 and TRBJ2-7, with no clear D. Germline CDR1 reads MGHRA; CDR2 reads YSYEKL. The CDR3 sequence is 16 residues long. V was cut by 2 bases and J by 3 bases, with 17 bases left in between. CDR3 in amino acids: CASSQYIFTRGYEQYF. The CDR3 region has the DNA TGCGCCAGCAGCCAATATATCTTCACCAGAGGCTACGAGCAGTACTTC.

The chain carries TRBV13 and TRBJ1-2, with a tentative D call TRBD1 (6 bases). The germline CDR1 and CDR2 sequences are PRHDT and FYEKMQ (reference sequence). V dropped 5 bases and J dropped 1 base, with 8 bases sitting between them. This CDR3 comprises 13 residues. CDR3 coding DNA: TGTGCCAGCAGCGACAGGATTAACTATGGCTACACCTTC. Encoded protein: CASSDRINYGYTF. The whole variable domain, remainder taken from reference TRBV13 and TRBJ1-2, is AAGVIQSPRHLIKEKRETATLKCYPIPRHDTVYWYQQGPGQDPQFLISFYEKMQSDKGSIPDRFSAQQFSDYHSELNMSSLELGDSALYFCASSDRINYGYTFGSGTRLTVV.

V usage is TRBV6-5 and J usage is TRBJ1-2; D ambiguous. The CDR3 is made up of 12 amino acids. The germline V and J ends were trimmed by 6 bases and 10 bases, with 15 bases remaining between them. Germline V gene sequence: CDR1 MNHEY, CDR2 SVGAGI. The CDR3 loop is CASSFEGFHYTF. CDR3 sequence (DNA): TGTGCCAGCAGCTTTGAAGGGTTTCACTACACCTTC.

The chain has TRBV30 and TRBJ1-1; D call uncertain. Trimming shortened V by 0 bases and J by 6 bases, and 11 bases separated the two germline ends. Germline V gene data show CDR1 as GTSNPN and CDR2 as SVGIG (reference sequence). This CDR3 comprises 13 residues. The CDR3 sequence: CAWSVWGFAEAFF. The CDR3 DNA is TGTGCCTGGAGTGTTTGGGGTTTTGCTGAAGCTTTCTTT.

This chain uses TRBV29-1 with TRBJ1-3, with 9 bases lining up with TRBD1. The ends lost 7 bases at V and 3 bases at J; junction bases unmatched: 10. The CDR3 runs to 15 residues. Per the germline V gene, CDR1 is SQVTM and CDR2 is ANQGSEA. The CDR3 coding sequence is TGCAGCGCCAGATTGGGACAGGGTGGTGGAAACACCATATATTTT. Its protein is CSARLGQGGGNTIYF.

This clone was seen once. The chain is built from TRBV11-2 and TRBJ2-3; D call uncertain. The germline V gene has CDR1 SGHAT and CDR2 FQNNGV. V lost 5 bases, J lost 2 bases, and 11 bases lay in between. This CDR3 has 14 amino acids. CDR3 sequence (DNA): TGTGCCAGCAGCCCACCGGGTTTCACAGATACGCAGTATTTT. It is translated as CASSPPGFTDTQYF.

The chain links TRBV11-2 to TRBJ2-7; 9 bases are a match to TRBD1. Germline-derived CDR1 and CDR2 are SGHAT and FQNNGV. J was trimmed by 3 bases and V by 4 bases; bases with no gene match: 19. This CDR3 has 19 residues. CDR3 sequence: CASSYVTGTGFIGSYEQYF. Here the CDR3 DNA reads TGTGCCAGCAGCTACGTAACCGGGACAGGGTTTATCGGAAGCTACGAGCAGTACTTC.

The chain combines TRBV6-5 with TRBJ2-1, with D hard to call. With 7 bases removed from V and 0 bases from J, the gap between germline ends came to 10 bases. This CDR3 is built from 14 residues. CDR1 and CDR2 (germline): MNHEY, SVGAGI. CDR3 loop: CASMGSSSYNEQFF. CDR3 in DNA: TGTGCCAGCATGGGCTCAAGCTCCTACAATGAGCAGTTCTTC.

The sample holds a few counts of this clone. The genes are TRBV7-9 and TRBJ1-5; a weak D match, TRBD1 (6 bases). The CDR3 has 13 amino acids. CDR1 SEHNR and CDR2 FQNEAQ come from the germline V gene (reference sequence). Trimming left V 0 bases short and J 6 bases short, with 6 bases between. In DNA, the CDR3 is TGTGCCAGCAGCTTAGCAGGGGGTCAGCCCCAGCATTTT. It encodes CASSLAGGQPQHF.

The genes are TRBV9 and TRBJ2-3; D unresolved. Trimming took off 3 bases at V and 0 bases at J, with 14 bases between the two ends. Germline V lookup: CDR1 SGDLS, CDR2 YYNGEE. This CDR3 is 16 amino acids long. The CDR3 is CASSGSHAPSTDTQYF. Here the CDR3 DNA reads TGTGCCAGCAGCGGGTCCCATGCCCCCAGCACAGATACGCAGTATTTT.

This chain connects TRBV29-1 to TRBJ1-2; D perhaps matches TRBD1 (6 bases). The length of the CDR3 is 10 residues. The V end was cut by 6 bases, the J end by 8 bases, with 10 bases between. The germline gives CDR1 SQVTM, CDR2 ANQGSEA. The CDR3 protein is CSVYREGYTF. The CDR3 DNA sequence: TGCAGCGTGTACAGGGAAGGCTACACCTTC.

The V gene is TRBV19, the J gene TRBJ2-1, with D perhaps TRBD2 (5 bases). Germline values: CDR1 LNHDA, CDR2 SQIVND (reference sequence). Trimming left V 3 bases short and J 1 base short, with 13 bases between. The CDR3 totals 16 residues. CDR3 loop: CASSIPLRASYNEQFF. In DNA, the CDR3 is TGTGCCAGTAGTATCCCGCTGCGGGCTTCCTACAATGAGCAGTTCTTC.

V and J are TRBV15 and TRBJ2-5, with 9 bases identical to TRBD1. Germline trimming cut 8 bases from V and 2 bases from J; bases unmatched to any gene: 9. In germline, CDR1 is LNHNV, CDR2 YYDKDF (reference sequence). The CDR3 covers 15 residues. The CDR3 loop is CATSTGGGPQETQYF. The DNA for the CDR3 is TGTGCCACCTCGACAGGGGGAGGTCCACAAGAGACCCAGTACTTC.

This clone came up a few times. The rearrangement links TRBV19 to TRBJ1-1; D is uncertain. The CDR3 runs to 14 residues. The V gene's germline CDR1 is LNHDA and CDR2 SQIVND (reference sequence). Trimming took 5 bases from V and 4 from J, leaving 14 bases between them. In DNA, the CDR3 is TGTGCCAGTAGTTCCACATCACAATTCACTGAAGCTTTCTTT. The encoded protein is CASSSTSQFTEAFF.

This clone has just one count. The chain couples TRBV29-1 to TRBJ2-3; D may be TRBD1 or TRBD2 (5 bases each). Trimming stripped 4 bases from V and 4 bases from J, with 12 bases between. Germline CDR1 reads SQVTM; CDR2 reads ANQGSEA. This CDR3 has 13 amino acids. CDR3 protein: CSVGPGAADTQYF. The CDR3, as DNA: TGCAGCGTTGGTCCCGGGGCGGCAGATACGCAGTATTTT.

This clone was detected only a few times. This rearrangement joins TRBV13 to TRBJ2-7; 9 positions match TRBD1. The CDR3 sequence is 14 residues long. The V segment lost 5 bases and the J segment 4 bases; nucleotides outside the gene matches: 6. Germline CDR1 is PRHDT and CDR2 is FYEKMQ (reference sequence). CDR3 sequence: CASSTSGTGYEQYF. CDR3 coding DNA: TGTGCCAGCAGCACCTCCGGGACAGGGTACGAGCAGTACTTC.

The chain has TRBV9 and TRBJ2-5, with D tentatively TRBD1 (7 bases). This CDR3 spans 15 amino acids. The V and J ends lost 3 bases and 2 bases respectively, with 14 bases between them. Germline-derived CDR1 and CDR2 are SGDLS and YYNGEE. The DNA of the CDR3 is TGTGCCAGCAGCGAGGCGGGACAGATACAAGAGACCCAGTACTTC. Its translation: CASSEAGQIQETQYF.

The chain uses TRBV18 and TRBJ2-1; either TRBD1 or TRBD2 may supply D (6 bases each). The germline gives CDR1 KGHSH, CDR2 LQKENI. The CDR3 is 16 residues long. V lost 6 bases, J lost 0 bases, and 15 bases lay in between. This chain's CDR3 is CASSPVGGSSYNEQFF. The CDR3 coding sequence is TGTGCCAGCTCTCCCGTGGGGGGCAGCTCCTACAATGAGCAGTTCTTC. Complete variable domain (other parts from reference TRBV18 and TRBJ2-1): NAGVMQNPRHLVRRRGQEARLRCSPMKGHSHVYWYRQLPEEGLKFMVYLQKENIIDESGMPKERFSAEFPKEGPSILRIQQVVRGDSAAYFCASSPVGGSSYNEQFFGPGTRLTVL.

The CDR3 reads CASSQSMGGGNYQETQYF. CDR3 in DNA: TGCGCCAGCAGTCAATCGATGGGCGGGGGCAACTACCAAGAGACCCAGTACTTC. The chain combines TRBV23-1 with TRBJ2-5, with D tentatively TRBD2 (7 bases). TRBV23-1 qualifies as an ORF whose function is uncertain. The length of the CDR3 is 18 residues. Trimming left V 0 bases short and J 0 bases short, with 17 bases between.

A single count supports this clone. This chain uses TRBV7-9 with TRBJ2-1, with TRBD1 matching over 7 bases. The V gene's germline CDR1 is SEHNR and CDR2 FQNEAQ (reference sequence). The J segment lost 8 bases and the V segment lost 10 bases, leaving 5 bases of the junction unmatched. The CDR3 totals 11 residues. CDR3 residues: CATGTAHEQFF. The CDR3 DNA sequence: TGTGCCACGGGGACAGCCCATGAGCAGTTCTTC.

This chain uses TRBV30 with TRBJ1-2; no clear D. Trimming cost V 4 bases and J 4 bases, with 7 bases left between them. Germline V gives CDR1 GTSNPN, CDR2 SVGIG (reference sequence). The CDR3 is made up of 11 amino acids. The CDR3 is CAWMTSYGYTF. The DNA for the CDR3 is TGTGCCTGGATGACGAGCTATGGCTACACCTTC.

J is TRBJ1-4 and V is TRBV5-6; 7 nucleotides agree with TRBD1. With 0 bases clipped from V and 4 bases from J, the junction kept 9 bases outside the gene matches. Per the germline V gene, CDR1 is SGHDT and CDR2 is YYEEEE. This CDR3 has 17 amino acids. The CDR3 DNA follows: TGTGCCAGCAGCTTGGGGACAGGTCTTCGGGGTAATGAAAAACTGTTTTTT. Encoded protein: CASSLGTGLRGNEKLFF.

This rearrangement joins TRBV5-1 to TRBJ2-5; D is perhaps TRBD2 (5 bases). The length of the CDR3 is 14 residues. In germline, CDR1 is SGHRS, CDR2 YFSETQ. Trimming removed 0 bases at V and 5 bases at J, with 11 bases between. In DNA form, the CDR3 reads TGCGCCAGCAGCTTGGGACTCACGGGGGAGACCCAGTACTTC. It is translated as CASSLGLTGETQYF.

V gene TRBV14 combines with J gene TRBJ2-1, with D unresolved. The length of the CDR3 is 14 residues. V shed 2 bases and J shed 4 bases, with 9 bases lying between them. Germline V gene lookup returns CDR1 SGHDN and CDR2 FVKESK. Written as DNA, the CDR3 is TGTGCCAGCAGCCAATTCCGCGGTTACAATGAGCAGTTCTTC. It translates to CASSQFRGYNEQFF.